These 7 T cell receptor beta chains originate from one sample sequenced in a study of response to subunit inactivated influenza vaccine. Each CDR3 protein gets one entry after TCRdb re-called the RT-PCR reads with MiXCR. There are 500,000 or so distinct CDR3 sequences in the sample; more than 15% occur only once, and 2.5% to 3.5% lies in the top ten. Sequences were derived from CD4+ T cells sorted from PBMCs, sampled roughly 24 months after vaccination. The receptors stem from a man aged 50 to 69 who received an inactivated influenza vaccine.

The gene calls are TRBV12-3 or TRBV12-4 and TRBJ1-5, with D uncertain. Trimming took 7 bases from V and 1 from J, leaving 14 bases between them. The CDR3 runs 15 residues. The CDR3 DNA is TGTGCCAGCACCCTGGACGGGTTAAGCAATCAGCCCCAGCATTTT. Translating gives CASTLDGLSNQPQHF.

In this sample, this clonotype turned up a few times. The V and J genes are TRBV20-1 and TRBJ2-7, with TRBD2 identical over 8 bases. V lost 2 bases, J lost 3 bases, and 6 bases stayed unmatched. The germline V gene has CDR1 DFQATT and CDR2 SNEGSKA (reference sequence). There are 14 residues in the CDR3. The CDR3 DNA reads TGCAGTGCTAGAAGTCTAGCGGGCGACTACGAGCAGTACTTC. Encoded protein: CSARSLAGDYEQYF.

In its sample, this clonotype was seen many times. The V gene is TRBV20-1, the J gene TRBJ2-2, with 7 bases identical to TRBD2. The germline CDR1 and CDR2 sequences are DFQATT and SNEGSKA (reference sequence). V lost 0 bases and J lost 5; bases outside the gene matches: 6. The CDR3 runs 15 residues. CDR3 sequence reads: CSARDFLADTGELFF. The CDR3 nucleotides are TGCAGTGCTAGAGATTTCCTAGCGGATACCGGGGAGCTGTTTTTT.

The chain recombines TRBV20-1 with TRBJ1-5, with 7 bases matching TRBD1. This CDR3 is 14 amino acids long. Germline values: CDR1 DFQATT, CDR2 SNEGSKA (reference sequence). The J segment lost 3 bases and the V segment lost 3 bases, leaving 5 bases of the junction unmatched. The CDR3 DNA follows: TGCAGTGCTAGTCGGGGACAGCTCAATCAGCCCCAGCATTTT. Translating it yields CSASRGQLNQPQHF.

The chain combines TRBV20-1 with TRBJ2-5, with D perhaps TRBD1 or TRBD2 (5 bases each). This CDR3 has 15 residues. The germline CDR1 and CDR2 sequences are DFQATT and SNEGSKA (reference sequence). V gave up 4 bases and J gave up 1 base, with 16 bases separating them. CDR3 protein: CSAIPRDPSQETQYF. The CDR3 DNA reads TGCAGTGCTATTCCTCGGGACCCCAGCCAAGAGACCCAGTACTTC.

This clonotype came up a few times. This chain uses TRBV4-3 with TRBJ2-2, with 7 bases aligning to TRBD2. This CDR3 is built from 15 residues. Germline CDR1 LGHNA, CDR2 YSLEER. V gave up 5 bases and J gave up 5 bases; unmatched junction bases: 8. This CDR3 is CASSSDTSATGELFF. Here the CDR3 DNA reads TGCGCCAGCAGCTCCGACACTAGCGCTACCGGGGAGCTGTTTTTT.

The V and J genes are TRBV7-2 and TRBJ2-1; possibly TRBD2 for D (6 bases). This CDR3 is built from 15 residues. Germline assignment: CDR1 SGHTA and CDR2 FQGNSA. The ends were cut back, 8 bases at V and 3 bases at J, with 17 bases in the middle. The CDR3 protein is CASLASGLHYNEQFF. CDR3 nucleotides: TGTGCCAGCTTAGCCTCGGGACTCCACTACAATGAGCAGTTCTTC.